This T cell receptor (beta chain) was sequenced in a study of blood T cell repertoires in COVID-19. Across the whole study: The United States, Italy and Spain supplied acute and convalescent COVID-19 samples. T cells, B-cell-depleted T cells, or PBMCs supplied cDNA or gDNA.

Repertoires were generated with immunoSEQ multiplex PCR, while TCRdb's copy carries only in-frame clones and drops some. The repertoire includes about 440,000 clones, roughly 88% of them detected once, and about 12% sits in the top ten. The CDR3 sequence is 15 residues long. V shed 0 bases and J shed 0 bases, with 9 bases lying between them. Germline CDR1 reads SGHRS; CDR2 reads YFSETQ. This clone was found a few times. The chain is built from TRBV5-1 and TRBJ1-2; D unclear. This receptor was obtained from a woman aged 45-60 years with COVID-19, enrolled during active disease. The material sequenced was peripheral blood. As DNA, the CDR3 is TGCGCCAGCAGCTTGGCAAACGGAGCTAACTATGGCTACACCTTC. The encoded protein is CASSLANGANYGYTF.